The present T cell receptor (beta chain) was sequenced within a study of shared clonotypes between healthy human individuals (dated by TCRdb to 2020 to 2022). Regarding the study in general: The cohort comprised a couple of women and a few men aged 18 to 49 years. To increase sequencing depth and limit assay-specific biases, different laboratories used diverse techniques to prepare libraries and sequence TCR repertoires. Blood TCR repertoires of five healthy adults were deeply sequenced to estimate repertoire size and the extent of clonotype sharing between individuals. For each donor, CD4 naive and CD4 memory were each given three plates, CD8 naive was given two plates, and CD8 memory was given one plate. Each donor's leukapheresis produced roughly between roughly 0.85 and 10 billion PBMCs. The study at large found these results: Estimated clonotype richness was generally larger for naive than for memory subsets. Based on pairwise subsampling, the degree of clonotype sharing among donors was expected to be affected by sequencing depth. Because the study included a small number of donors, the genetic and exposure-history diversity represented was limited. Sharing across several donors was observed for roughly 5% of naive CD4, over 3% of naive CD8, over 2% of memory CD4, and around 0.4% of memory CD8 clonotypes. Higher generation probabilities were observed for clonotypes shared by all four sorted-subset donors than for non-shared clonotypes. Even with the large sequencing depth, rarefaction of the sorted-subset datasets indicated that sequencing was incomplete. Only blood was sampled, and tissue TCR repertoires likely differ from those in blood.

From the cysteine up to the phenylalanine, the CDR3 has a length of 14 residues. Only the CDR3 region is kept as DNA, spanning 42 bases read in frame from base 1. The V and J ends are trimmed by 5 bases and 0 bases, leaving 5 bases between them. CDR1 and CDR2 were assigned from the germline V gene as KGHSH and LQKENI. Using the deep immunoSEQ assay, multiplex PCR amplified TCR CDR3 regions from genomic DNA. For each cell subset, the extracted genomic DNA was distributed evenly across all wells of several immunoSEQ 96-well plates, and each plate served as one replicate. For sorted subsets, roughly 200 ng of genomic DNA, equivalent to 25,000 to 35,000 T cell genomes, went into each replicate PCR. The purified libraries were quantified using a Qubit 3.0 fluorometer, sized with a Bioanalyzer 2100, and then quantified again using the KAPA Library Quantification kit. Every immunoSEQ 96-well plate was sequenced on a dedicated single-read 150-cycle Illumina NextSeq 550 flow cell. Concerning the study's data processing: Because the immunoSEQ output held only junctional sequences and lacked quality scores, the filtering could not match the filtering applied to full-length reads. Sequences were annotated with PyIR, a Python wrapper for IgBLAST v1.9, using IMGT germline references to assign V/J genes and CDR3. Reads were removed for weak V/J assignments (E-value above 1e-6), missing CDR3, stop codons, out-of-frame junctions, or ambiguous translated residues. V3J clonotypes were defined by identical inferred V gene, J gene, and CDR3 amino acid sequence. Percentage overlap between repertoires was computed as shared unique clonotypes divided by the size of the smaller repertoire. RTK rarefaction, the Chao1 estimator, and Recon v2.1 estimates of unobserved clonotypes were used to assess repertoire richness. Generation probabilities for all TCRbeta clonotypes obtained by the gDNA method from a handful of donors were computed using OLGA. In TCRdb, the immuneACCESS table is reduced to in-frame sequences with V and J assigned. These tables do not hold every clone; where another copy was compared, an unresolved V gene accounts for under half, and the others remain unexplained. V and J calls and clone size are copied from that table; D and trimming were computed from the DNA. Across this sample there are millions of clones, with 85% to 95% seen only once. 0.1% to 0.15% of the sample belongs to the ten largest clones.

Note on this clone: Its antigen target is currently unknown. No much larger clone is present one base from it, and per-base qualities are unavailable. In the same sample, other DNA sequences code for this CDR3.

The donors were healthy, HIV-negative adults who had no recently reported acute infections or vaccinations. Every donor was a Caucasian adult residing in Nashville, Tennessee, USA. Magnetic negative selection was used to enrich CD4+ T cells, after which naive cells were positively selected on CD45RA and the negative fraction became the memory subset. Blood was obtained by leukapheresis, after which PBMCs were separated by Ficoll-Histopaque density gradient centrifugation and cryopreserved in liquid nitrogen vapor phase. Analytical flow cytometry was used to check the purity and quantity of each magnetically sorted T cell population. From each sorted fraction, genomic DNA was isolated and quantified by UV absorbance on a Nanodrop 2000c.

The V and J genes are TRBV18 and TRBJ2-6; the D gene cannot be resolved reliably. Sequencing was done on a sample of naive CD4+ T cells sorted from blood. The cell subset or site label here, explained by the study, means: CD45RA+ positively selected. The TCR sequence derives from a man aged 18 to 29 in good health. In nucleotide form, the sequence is TGTGCCAGCTCATCTAACTCTGGGGCCAACGTCCTGACTTTC. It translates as CASSSNSGANVLTF.